This T cell receptor beta chain was observed in a study of beta chain features in type 1 diabetes. Study-wide results and caveats: Shortening that was moderate but significant affected the TCRB CDR3s of Type 1 diabetes patients in all four CD4+ subsets.

As regards this clone: The antigen is not known.

The authors reverse transcribed all of the isolated RNA, so sequencing captured expressed TCRB transcripts. Generated by immunoSEQ multiplex PCR, the TCRdb table keeps only in-frame clones and is missing some. This sample has roughly 280,000 clones, with approximately 25% found just once. The CDR3 length is 13 residues. From germline, CDR1 is GTSNPN and CDR2 SVGIG (reference sequence). V lost 5 bases, J lost 4 bases, and 14 bases lay in between. The source is a woman aged 25 to 39 with type 1 diabetes. This chain uses TRBV30 with TRBJ1-1; D is unresolved. Sequenced: naive CD4+ T cells from blood. The CDR3 DNA is TGTGCCTGGGCTCGGGGTGAGGGCACTGAAGCTTTCTTT. Amino acid sequence: CAWARGEGTEAFF.